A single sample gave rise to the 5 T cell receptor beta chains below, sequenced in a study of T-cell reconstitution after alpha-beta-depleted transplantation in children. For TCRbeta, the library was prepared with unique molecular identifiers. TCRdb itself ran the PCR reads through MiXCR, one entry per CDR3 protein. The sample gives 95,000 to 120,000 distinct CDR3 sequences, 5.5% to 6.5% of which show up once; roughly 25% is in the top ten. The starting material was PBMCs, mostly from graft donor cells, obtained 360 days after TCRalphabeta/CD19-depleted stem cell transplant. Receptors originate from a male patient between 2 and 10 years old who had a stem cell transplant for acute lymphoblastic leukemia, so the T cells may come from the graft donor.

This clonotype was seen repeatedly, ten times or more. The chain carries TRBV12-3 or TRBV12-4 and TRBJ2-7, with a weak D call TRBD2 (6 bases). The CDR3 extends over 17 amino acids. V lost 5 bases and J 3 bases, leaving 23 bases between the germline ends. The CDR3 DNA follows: TGTGCCAGCAGTCGCGGGACCGGGAGTAAGGTAGTCTACGAGCAGTACTTC. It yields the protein CASSRGTGSKVVYEQYF.

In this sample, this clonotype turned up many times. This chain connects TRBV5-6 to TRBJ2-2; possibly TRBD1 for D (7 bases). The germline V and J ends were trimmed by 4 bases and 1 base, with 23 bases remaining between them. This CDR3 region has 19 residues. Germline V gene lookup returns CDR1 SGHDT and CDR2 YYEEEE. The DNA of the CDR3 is TGTGCCAGCAGCGACGACGTGTGGAGGGGGCATCTGAACACCGGGGAGCTGTTTTTT. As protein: CASSDDVWRGHLNTGELFF.

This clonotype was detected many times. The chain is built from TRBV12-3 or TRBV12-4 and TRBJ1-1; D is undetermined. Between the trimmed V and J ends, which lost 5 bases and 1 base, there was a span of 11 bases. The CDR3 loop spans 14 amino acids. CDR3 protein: CASSLDPGNTEAFF. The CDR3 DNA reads TGTGCCAGCAGTCTCGACCCCGGGAACACTGAAGCTTTCTTT.

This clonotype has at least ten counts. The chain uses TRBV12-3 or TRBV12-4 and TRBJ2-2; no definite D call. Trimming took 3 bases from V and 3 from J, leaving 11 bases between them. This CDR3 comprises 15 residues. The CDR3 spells CASSFFGSHTGELFF. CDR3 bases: TGTGCCAGCAGTTTCTTTGGCAGTCACACCGGGGAGCTGTTTTTT.

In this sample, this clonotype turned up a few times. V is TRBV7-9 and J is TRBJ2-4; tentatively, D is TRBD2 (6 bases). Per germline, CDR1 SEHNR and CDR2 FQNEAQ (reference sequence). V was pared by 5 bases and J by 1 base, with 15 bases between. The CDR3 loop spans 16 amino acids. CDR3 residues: CASSLARREAKNIQYF. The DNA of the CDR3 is TGTGCCAGCAGCCTTGCGAGACGGGAGGCCAAAAACATTCAGTACTTC.